This T cell receptor beta chain was retrieved from a study of vaccination and CD4 T cells after COVID-19. Described treatment: roughly ten-day PBMC culture with coronavirus spike peptide pools or control peptides (ViraFEST assay). Cultured CD4+ T cell DNA underwent sequencing with the Oncomine TCR Beta short-read assay. TCRdb re-derived calls from the PCR reads in MiXCR, one entry per CDR3 protein. The sample holds about 18,000 distinct CDR3 sequences, 55% seen once. As for this clonotype: Antigen unknown.

The clonotype was recovered from a human donor who had recovered from COVID-19. The specimen sequenced was CD4+ T cells from blood, cultured in vitro.

This CDR3 is CASTPGVQETQYF. The CDR3 DNA follows: TGTGCCAGCACCCCGGGAGTCCAAGAGACCCAGTACTTC. J is TRBJ2-5 and V is TRBV25-1; maybe TRBD2 (6 bases). The CDR3 extends over 13 amino acids. The germline gives CDR1 MGHDK, CDR2 SYGVNS. Trimming stripped 7 bases from V and 1 base from J, with 10 bases between.